This T cell receptor (beta chain) was obtained from a study of T cells in Graves' hyperthyroidism and ophthalmopathy. Regarding the study as a whole: A model of 13 V-J features distinguished ophthalmopathy from stable hyperthyroidism. Researchers found most expanded thyroid clonotypes above 0.001 in blood as well.

Note on this clonotype: Its antigen remains unidentified.

V lost 4 bases, J lost 2 bases, and 15 bases lay in between. CDR3 size: 17 residues. Germline V gene sequence: CDR1 MNHEY, CDR2 SVGAGI. TCR beta CDR3 region amplification was performed from RNA transcripts. When the TCR CDR3 underwent first-round RT-PCR, the HTBI primer set was used. TCRdb analysed the multiplex PCR reads with MiXCR anew, one entry per CDR3 protein. The top ten hold 25% to 30% of the sample, which has more than 75,000 distinct CDR3 sequences, just over 50% seen once. Any patient presenting with uncontrolled infection, other autoimmune disease, pregnancy or lactation was left out. The PBMCs studied were ones that came from 10 ml fresh peripheral blood.

This chain joins TRBV6-5 and TRBJ1-6; tentatively, D is TRBD1 (5 bases). Material for sequencing was blood. This sequence originates from a woman between 40 and 50 years old with Graves' hyperthyroidism. The CDR3 region has the DNA TGTGCCAGCAGTTTAAGCCTCAGGGTTGCCTATAATTCACCCCTCCACTTT. Its protein is CASSLSLRVAYNSPLHF.